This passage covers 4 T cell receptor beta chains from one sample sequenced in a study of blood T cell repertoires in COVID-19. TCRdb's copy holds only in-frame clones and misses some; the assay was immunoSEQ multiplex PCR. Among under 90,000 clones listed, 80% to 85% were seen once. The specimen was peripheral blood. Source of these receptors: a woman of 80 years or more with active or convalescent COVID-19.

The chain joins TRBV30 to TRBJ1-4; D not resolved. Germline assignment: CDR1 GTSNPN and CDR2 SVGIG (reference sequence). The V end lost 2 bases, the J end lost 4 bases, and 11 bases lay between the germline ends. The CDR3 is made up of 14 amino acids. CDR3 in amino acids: CAWSPGLDNEKLFF. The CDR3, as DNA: TGTGCCTGGAGTCCTGGACTGGATAATGAAAAACTGTTTTTT.

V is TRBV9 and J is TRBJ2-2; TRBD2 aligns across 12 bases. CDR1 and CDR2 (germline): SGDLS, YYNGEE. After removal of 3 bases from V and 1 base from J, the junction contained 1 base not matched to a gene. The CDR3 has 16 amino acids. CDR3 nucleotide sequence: TGTGCCAGCAGCGAGACTAGCGGGGGGAACACCGGGGAGCTGTTTTTT. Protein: CASSETSGGNTGELFF.

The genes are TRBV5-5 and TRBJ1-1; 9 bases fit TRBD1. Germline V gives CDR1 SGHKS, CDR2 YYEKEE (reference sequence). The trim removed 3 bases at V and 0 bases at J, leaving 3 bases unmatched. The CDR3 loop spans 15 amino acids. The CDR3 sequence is CASSSGTGLNTEAFF. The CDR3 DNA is TGTGCCAGCAGCTCCGGGACAGGGCTGAACACTGAAGCTTTCTTT. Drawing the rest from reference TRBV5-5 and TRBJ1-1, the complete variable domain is DAGVTQSPTHLIKTRGQQVTLRCSPISGHKSVSWYQQVLGQGPQFIFQYYEKEERGRGNFPDRFSARQFPNYSSELNVNALLLGDSALYLCASSSGTGLNTEAFFGQGTRLTVV.

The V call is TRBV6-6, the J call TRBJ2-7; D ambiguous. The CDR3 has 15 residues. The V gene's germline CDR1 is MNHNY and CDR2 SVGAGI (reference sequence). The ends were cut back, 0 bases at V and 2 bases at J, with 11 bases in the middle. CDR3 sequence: CASSYSSTPTYEQYF. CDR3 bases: TGTGCCAGCAGTTACTCCTCGACACCTACCTACGAGCAGTACTTC.